Described below is a single TCR beta chain sequence and its context. This specimen comes from a study of T cell changes during pregnancy in multiple sclerosis. The repertoire was sequenced with immunoSEQ multiplex PCR; TCRdb's copy has only in-frame clones and lacks some. Counted here are around 75,000 clones, 90% to 95% occurring once; the ten biggest clones make up roughly 0.29%. Sequenced material: CD4+ T cells from peripheral blood mononuclear cells, taken in the third trimester of pregnancy. This receptor was obtained from a female donor in good health, enrolled as a control in a pregnancy study.

Here the CDR3 reads CASSLEAGGEQYF. Written as DNA, the CDR3 is TGTGCCAGCAGCCTAGAGGCAGGGGGCGAGCAGTACTTC. This chain joins TRBV7-9 and TRBJ2-7; 7 bases agree with TRBD1. The CDR3 is 13 amino acids. The germline V gene encodes CDR1 SEHNR and CDR2 FQNEAQ (reference sequence). V lost 5 bases, J lost 6 bases, and 7 bases stayed unmatched.